This TCR beta chain came from a study of CD8 T cells in ankylosing spondylitis. Whole-study results and caveats: Clones linked with disease were CD8+ and fairly uncommon in the peripheral blood. Typical of ankylosing spondylitis blood, it appeared, was a TCR beta motif of under 10 highly homologous variants. Past studies reported some motif variants in reactive arthritis synovial fluid and blood. Significant enrichment of disease-linked clones was reported in matched ankylosing spondylitis synovial fluid.

TCR beta libraries were made by quantitative 5'-RACE with molecular barcodes. TCRdb reprocessed the 5' RACE reads with MiXCR, giving one entry per CDR3 protein. Of about 480,000 distinct CDR3 sequences in the sample, 15% to 20% were seen once. In regard to this clonotype: Its antigen is unidentified.

Germline values: CDR1 LNHNV, CDR2 YYDKDF (reference sequence). V lost 3 bases and J lost 6; bases outside the gene matches: 2. This CDR3 has 14 residues. This receptor was obtained from a male donor with ankylosing spondylitis. Sequenced sample: blood, either unsorted or a sorted T cell fraction (not recorded which). The rearrangement joins TRBV15 to TRBJ1-5; 10 nucleotides agree with TRBD1. The CDR3 bases are TGTGCCACCAGCAGCCGGGACAGGGGTCAGCCCCAGCATTTT. Translating gives CATSSRDRGQPQHF.